This T cell receptor (beta chain) was retrieved from a study of shared T cell receptors in the human thymus. Some clones are missing from TCRdb's copy, which holds only in-frame ones; the method was immunoSEQ multiplex PCR. The data contain over 450,000 clones, 75% to 85% of them singletons. Unmatched junction bases numbered 3, after V lost 6 bases and J lost 3 bases. Per the germline V gene, CDR1 is MGHDK and CDR2 is SYGVNS. The CDR3 is made up of 15 amino acids. These sequences were also reported in another study, on human thymus T cells. According to that study: It was from resections taken during corrective heart surgery that the thymus tissue came.

Sequencing was performed on thymocytes. The TCR was taken from a boy under three years old with a congenital heart defect. The genes are TRBV25-1 and TRBJ2-1; 12 bases align to TRBD2. The CDR3: CASRRLAGVYNEQFF. DNA for the CDR3: TGTGCCAGCAGACGACTAGCGGGGGTCTACAATGAGCAGTTCTTC.